The entry that follows covers one T cell receptor beta chain sequence. No antigen is known for it. This record comes from a study of CD8 T cells in ankylosing spondylitis. Findings and limits, study-wide: Reportedly, matched ankylosing spondylitis synovial fluid was significantly enriched for disease-linked clones. A subset of motif variants has previously been described in the synovial fluid and blood of reactive arthritis. Among TCR beta sequences, a motif of several highly homologous variants appeared characteristic of ankylosing spondylitis blood.

Each CDR3 protein gets one entry after TCRdb re-called the 5' RACE reads with MiXCR. The sample consists of about 42,000 distinct CDR3 sequences, about 4% of them appearing once. The sequence derives from a female donor with ankylosing spondylitis or in good health (not recorded which). Sequencing input: blood, either unsorted or a sorted T cell fraction (not recorded which).

The CDR3 DNA sequence: TGTGCCAGCAGCGTAGAAGCGGGGTACTACGAGCAGTACTTC. It translates to CASSVEAGYYEQYF. V is TRBV9 and J is TRBJ2-7; 7 bases are shared with TRBD2. This CDR3 spans 14 amino acids. V lost 0 bases and J lost 3; bases outside the gene matches: 3. CDR1 SGDLS and CDR2 YYNGEE come from the germline V gene.